This T cell receptor beta chain was sequenced for a study of type 1 regulatory T cells. Looking at the study overall: T-allo10 is a Tr1-enriched, alloantigen-specific CD4 T cell product made in vitro.

TCRdb reprocessed the reads via MiXCR and lists one record per CDR3 protein. The sample shows 60,000 to 80,000 distinct CDR3 sequences, about 62% of them seen only once. The graft donor-derived T-allo10 cells reportedly recognize host alloantigens, are anergic, and suppress alloantigen-specifically. Comment on this clonotype: Its antigen is unidentified.

The source material was cultured T cells, either the whole culture or a sorted T cell fraction (not recorded which). Subset denoted: Tr1-enriched cell product generated in vitro against host alloantigens. This TCR derives from a human donor in good health.

The CDR3 sequence: CASRTDRAKNIQYF. The CDR3, as DNA: TGTGCCAGCAGAACTGACAGGGCCAAAAACATTCAGTACTTC. V gene TRBV12-3 or TRBV12-4 combines with J gene TRBJ2-4; tentative D call: TRBD1 (6 bases). CDR3 length: 14 residues. The V end lost 6 bases, the J end lost 1 base, and 10 bases lay between the germline ends.